Presented here are 2 T cell receptor beta chains from one specimen sequenced in a study of breast tumors, draining lymph nodes, adjacent tissues. Each CDR3 protein gets one entry after TCRdb re-called the multiplex PCR reads with MiXCR. The sample lists 200,000 to 250,000 distinct CDR3 sequences, less than 40% seen once, with approximately 3.6% in the top ten. Samples came from axillary lymph nodes draining the breast cancer. Material: axillary lymph node tissue. Receptors were obtained from a female donor with breast cancer. Some clones in this sample may be carry-over from other donors' samples.

This clonotype was picked up many times. The J gene is TRBJ1-2, the V gene TRBV30; D gene ambiguous. V was pared by 3 bases and J by 2 bases, with 4 bases between. The germline V gene encodes CDR1 GTSNPN and CDR2 SVGIG (reference sequence). The CDR3 totals 11 residues. The CDR3 DNA is TGTGCCTGGAGCAGAAACTATGGCTACACCTTC. Residues: CAWSRNYGYTF.

This clonotype was recorded a few times. This sequence joins TRBV28 and TRBJ1-3; 8 bases match TRBD1. Germline V gene sequence: CDR1 MDHEN, CDR2 SYDVKM. CDR3 length: 13 residues. With 11 bases clipped from V and 0 bases from J, the junction kept 3 bases outside the gene matches. CDR3 in DNA: TGTGCCGGGCAGGGGGCCTCTGGAAACACCATATATTTT. Translating it yields CAGQGASGNTIYF.